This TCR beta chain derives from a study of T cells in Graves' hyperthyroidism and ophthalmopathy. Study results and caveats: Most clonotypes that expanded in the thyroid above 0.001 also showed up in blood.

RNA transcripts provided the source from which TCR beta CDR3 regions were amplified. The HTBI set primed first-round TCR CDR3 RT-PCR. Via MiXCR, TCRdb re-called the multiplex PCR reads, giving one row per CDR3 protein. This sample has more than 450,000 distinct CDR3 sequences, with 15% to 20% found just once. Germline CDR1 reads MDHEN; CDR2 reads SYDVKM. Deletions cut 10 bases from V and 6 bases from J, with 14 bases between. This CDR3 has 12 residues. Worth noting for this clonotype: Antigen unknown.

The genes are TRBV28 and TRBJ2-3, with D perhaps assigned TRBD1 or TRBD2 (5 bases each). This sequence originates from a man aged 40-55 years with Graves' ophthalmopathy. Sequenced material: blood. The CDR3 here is CATSPWGDTQYF. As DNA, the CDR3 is TGTGCCACTTCACCTTGGGGGGATACGCAGTATTTT.